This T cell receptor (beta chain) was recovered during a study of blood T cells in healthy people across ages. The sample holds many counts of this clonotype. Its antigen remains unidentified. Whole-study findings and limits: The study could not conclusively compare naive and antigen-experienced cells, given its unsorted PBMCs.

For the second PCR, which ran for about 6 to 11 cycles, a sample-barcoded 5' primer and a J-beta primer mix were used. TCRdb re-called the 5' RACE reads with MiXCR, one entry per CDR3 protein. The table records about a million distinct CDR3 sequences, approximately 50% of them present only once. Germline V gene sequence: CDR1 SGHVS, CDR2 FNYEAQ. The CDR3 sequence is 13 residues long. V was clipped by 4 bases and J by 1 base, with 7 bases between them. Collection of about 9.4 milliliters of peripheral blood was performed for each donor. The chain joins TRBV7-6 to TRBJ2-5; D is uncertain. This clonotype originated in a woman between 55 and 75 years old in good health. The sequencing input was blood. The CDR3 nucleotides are TGTGCCAGCAGCTCCCACACCCAAGAGACCCAGTACTTC. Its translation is CASSSHTQETQYF.